This TCR beta chain comes out of a study of blood T cell repertoires in COVID-19. Study in general: Acute-phase and convalescent COVID-19 samples originated in the United States, Italy and Spain.

Participant reports of clinical history set cohort assignment. All recovered Cohort 3 donors got two negative PCRs, got clearance, or saw symptom resolution. Profiled with immunoSEQ multiplex PCR; TCRdb holds only in-frame clones, not every one. The sample includes about 220,000 clones, 84% seen only once; the top ten take around 6.5%. The germline V gene has CDR1 SGHTA and CDR2 FQGNSA. V was trimmed by 1 base and J by 0 bases, leaving 9 bases between them. The CDR3 sequence is 15 residues long. V and J are TRBV7-2 and TRBJ1-1; unclear D gene. The source is a woman in her forties who had recovered from COVID-19. Material for sequencing was PBMCs or T cells enriched from blood (not recorded which). The CDR3 coding sequence is TGTGCCAGCAGCTTAGAGGAGGGCTTGAACACTGAAGCTTTCTTT. Translated: CASSLEEGLNTEAFF.